What follows describes a single T cell receptor beta chain. The table lists this clone with a few counts. Its specific antigen is unknown. Within one base of it there is no much larger clone, and no base qualities were kept. This entry comes from a study of blood T cell repertoires in COVID-19 (TCRdb year 2020). As for the study more broadly: Samples from collaborators originated in the United States, Italy and Spain and spanned both the acute and convalescent phases of COVID-19. The prospective study material was composed of cDNA or gDNA derived from T cells, B-cell-depleted T cells, or PBMCs. Deeply sampled blood TCRbeta repertoires from subjects exposed to, actively infected with, or recovered from COVID-19 were included in the dataset. A freely available public database, intended as a resource for researchers studying the immune response to SARS-CoV-2, is where the repertoires were released. Samples were obtained from the ongoing ImmuneRACE study (first 160 participants) and from 1,200 or so subjects provided by 6 global collaborators. A de-identified subject ID, COVID-19 status, age in years and sex were almost always included in the sample metadata. Where available, HLA class I and class II types were obtained from metadata supplied by the sample provider rather than from assay-based typing.

Collaborating institutions collected whole blood in K2EDTA tubes following their own protocols. For TCRbeta analysis, collaborators shipped samples in one of three forms: frozen whole blood, isolated PBMCs, or DNA extracted from either of those sample types. Taken from the germline V gene, the CDR1 and CDR2 loops are LGHNA and YNFKEQ. V trim: 6 bases; J trim: 7 bases; unmatched bases: 12. From the cysteine through the phenylalanine, the CDR3 covers 17 amino acids. Only the CDR3 region is kept as DNA, spanning 51 bases read in frame from base 1. General study outcomes and caveats: Clinical and demographic metadata were provided uncurated, with the amount varying by source and participant.

TCRbeta CDR3 regions were amplified from genomic DNA by means of the immunoSEQ Assay, a bias-controlled multiplex PCR. The study's own analysis went as follows. Within the assay, amplification of reference gene primers was used to estimate how many nucleated cells each sample contained. To quantify the absolute abundance of each unique TCRbeta CDR3 rearrangement, sequence reads were collapsed and filtered. Productive Simpson clonality was computed per sample as the square root of Simpson's diversity index over productive rearrangements. TCRdb stores this immuneACCESS table with in-frame sequences only. Part of the clones is absent; in the studies checked, under half of the shortfall reflects unresolved V genes, and no reason is known for the rest. V and J calls and clone size are those listed in that table; D and trimming were worked out from the DNA. This sample gives about 80,000 clones in total; approximately 88% of them show up just once. The top ten clonotypes cover about 7% of the sample.

The rearranged segments are TRBV4-2 and TRBJ1-6, and TRBD1 aligns with 10 junction nucleotides. The sequence was obtained from a woman of 80 years or more with acute or convalescent COVID-19. Sample: peripheral blood. The DNA sequence is given as TGTGCCAGCAGTCCTCCGAGACAGGGGGCGGCGAATTCACCCCTCCACTTT. The resulting protein is CASSPPRQGAANSPLHF.